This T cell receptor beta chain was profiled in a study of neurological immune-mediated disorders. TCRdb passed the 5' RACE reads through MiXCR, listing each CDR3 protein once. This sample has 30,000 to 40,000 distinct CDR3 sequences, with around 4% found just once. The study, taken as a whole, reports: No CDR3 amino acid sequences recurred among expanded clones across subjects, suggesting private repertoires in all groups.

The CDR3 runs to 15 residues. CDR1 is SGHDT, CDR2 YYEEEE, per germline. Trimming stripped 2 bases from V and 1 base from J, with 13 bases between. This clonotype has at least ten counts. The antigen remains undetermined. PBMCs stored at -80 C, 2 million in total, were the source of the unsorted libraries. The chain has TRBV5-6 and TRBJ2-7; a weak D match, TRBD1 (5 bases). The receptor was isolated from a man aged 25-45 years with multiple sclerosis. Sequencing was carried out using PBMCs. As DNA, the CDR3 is TGTGCCAGCAGCTTATCAGGGAAAGGGTCCTACGAGCAGTACTTC. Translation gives CASSLSGKGSYEQYF. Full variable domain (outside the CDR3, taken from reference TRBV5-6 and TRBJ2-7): DAGVTQSPTHLIKTRGQQVTLRCSPKSGHDTVSWYQQALGQGPQFIFQYYEEEERQRGNFPDRFSGHQFPNYSSELNVNALLLGDSALYLCASSLSGKGSYEQYFGPGTRLTVT.